Following are 27 T cell receptor beta chains from one sample sequenced in a study of identical twins (dated by TCRdb to the mid-2010s). The library was prepared using 5' RACE. TCRdb shows the sequencer as Illumina HiSeq 2000. TCRdb passed the public sequencing reads through fastp at Q25 and MiXCR, retaining productive beta sequences. Rows are combined by CDR3 protein, so each entry shows the most common genes and DNA. The sample yields 250,000 to 300,000 distinct CDR3 sequences; about 8% were counted once. Clones ranked in the top ten supply less than 4% of the sample. The same data also went into a second study, on yellow fever vaccine responses in identical twins.

Source material: CD8+ T cells sorted from blood. Receptors were obtained from a woman younger than 35 in good health.

The sample holds many counts of this clonotype. The chain uses TRBV5-1 and TRBJ2-7; 10 nucleotides line up with TRBD2. This CDR3 contains 14 residues. CDR1 and CDR2 (germline): SGHRS, YFSETQ. V shed 5 bases, J shed 4 bases, and the junction held 6 bases outside the gene matches. The CDR3 protein is CASRPPGLAYEQYF. In DNA form, the CDR3 reads TGCGCCAGCAGGCCTCCGGGACTAGCGTACGAGCAGTACTTC.

The chain joins TRBV7-6 to TRBJ2-3; D unresolved. Germline CDR1 and CDR2: SGHVS and FNYEAQ. CDR3 length equals 16 residues. V lost 5 bases and J 6 bases, leaving 21 bases between the germline ends. CDR3 coding DNA: TGTGCCAGCAGCCAACGTACAAGACCCGGCTGGGATACGCAGTATTTT. Its protein product is CASSQRTRPGWDTQYF.

This clonotype turned up a few times. The chain has TRBV7-9 and TRBJ2-7, with D uncertain. V was shortened by 2 bases and J by 2 bases, with 13 bases between the two germline ends. CDR1 and CDR2 (germline): SEHNR, FQNEAQ (reference sequence). The CDR3 runs 15 residues. CDR3 DNA sequence: TGTGCCAGCAGCTTAAACGACCTCCGGGCCTACGAGCAGTACTTC. It translates to CASSLNDLRAYEQYF.

The CDR3: CASGTRDGYTF. CDR3 nucleotides: TGTGCCAGCGGAACCAGGGATGGCTACACCTTC. This chain connects TRBV6-2 or TRBV6-3 to TRBJ1-2; possible D gene TRBD1, 5 bases. The CDR3 is made up of 11 amino acids. The V and J ends lost 8 bases and 6 bases respectively, with 10 bases between them. Germline V CDR1 and CDR2: MNHEY, SVGEGT.

This chain connects TRBV6-1 to TRBJ2-7, with no clear D. Trimming pared 3 bases from V and 5 bases from J, leaving 20 bases between. The CDR3 is 16 amino acids. CDR1 is MNHNS, CDR2 SASEGT, per germline. CDR3 nucleotides: TGTGCCAGCAGTGATATTATATCGGCTAGTACGAACGAGCAGTACTTC. It is translated as CASSDIISASTNEQYF.

This clonotype was counted a few times. The CDR3 DNA reads TGTGCCAGCAGCCCCCGACCGGGACAGGGATGGAACACCGGGGAGCTGTTTTTT. Amino acid sequence: CASSPRPGQGWNTGELFF. J is TRBJ2-2 and V is TRBV11-1; 9 bases line up with TRBD1. Germline-derived CDR1 and CDR2 are SGHAT and FQDESV (reference sequence). Germline trimming cut 5 bases from V and 1 base from J; bases unmatched to any gene: 11. The CDR3 is 18 amino acids. Drawing the rest from reference TRBV11-1 and TRBJ2-2, the complete variable domain is EAEVAQSPRYKITEKSQAVAFWCDPISGHATLYWYRQILGQGPELLVQFQDESVVDDSQLPKDRFSAERLKGVDSTLKIQPAELGDSAMYLCASSPRPGQGWNTGELFFGEGSRLTVL.

This clonotype has a handful of counts. The gene calls are TRBV4-1 and TRBJ2-5; TRBD2 matches 8 bases. J lost 4 bases, V lost 4 bases, and 8 bases had no gene match. The CDR3 consists of 15 residues. CDR1 and CDR2 (germline): MGHRA, YSYEKL. The CDR3 DNA is TGCGCCAGCAGCCCGTCAGTGCTAGCGGGAGAGACCCAGTACTTC. Its translation: CASSPSVLAGETQYF.

This clonotype was found many times. The DNA of the CDR3 is TGCGCCAGCAGCCCCCGACAGGGTGAATCCTACGAGCAGTACTTC. Translated, it gives CASSPRQGESYEQYF. This chain connects TRBV4-1 to TRBJ2-7, with 7 bases matching TRBD1. The CDR3 totals 15 residues. The V segment lost 4 bases and the J segment 1 base; nucleotides outside the gene matches: 7. The germline V gene has CDR1 MGHRA and CDR2 YSYEKL.

The sample holds many counts of this clonotype. The chain recombines TRBV27 with TRBJ2-7; TRBD1 matches at 10 bases. The V and J ends lost 5 bases and 3 bases, in that order; junction bases with no gene match: 4. The CDR3 is made up of 14 amino acids. The germline V gene has CDR1 MNHEY and CDR2 SMNVEV (reference sequence). In DNA form, the CDR3 reads TGTGCCAGCAGTGCCGGGACAGGGGTCTACGAGCAGTACTTC. This translates into CASSAGTGVYEQYF.

The chain combines TRBV19 with TRBJ2-1; perhaps TRBD2 as D (5 bases). CDR1 and CDR2 from the germline V gene are LNHDA and SQIVND (reference sequence). V was clipped by 6 bases and J by 1 base, with 13 bases between them. This CDR3 comprises 15 residues. CDR3 nucleotides: TGTGCCAGTAGCCTGGGCGGGTGGTCCTACAATGAGCAGTTCTTC. Residues: CASSLGGWSYNEQFF.

The chain links TRBV10-3 to TRBJ2-7, with D unresolved. The germline gives CDR1 ENHRY, CDR2 SYGVKD. Trimming took 0 bases from V and 2 from J, leaving 11 bases between them. The CDR3 totals 15 residues. The CDR3 sequence: CAISESISQTYEQYF. CDR3 nucleotide sequence: TGTGCCATCAGTGAGTCGATTAGCCAGACCTACGAGCAGTACTTC.

This clonotype has just a few counts. The chain links TRBV7-9 to TRBJ1-1, with D perhaps matching TRBD1 (6 bases). This CDR3 has 15 amino acids. Trimming removed 5 bases at V and 7 bases at J, with 20 bases between. The germline gives CDR1 SEHNR, CDR2 FQNEAQ (reference sequence). CDR3 region: CASSPRVIGGGEAFF. CDR3 nucleotides: TGTGCCAGCAGCCCAAGGGTGATCGGGGGCGGTGAAGCTTTCTTT.

This clonotype occurred many times. J is TRBJ1-1 and V is TRBV29-1; D remains ambiguous. Germline-derived CDR1 and CDR2 are SQVTM and ANQGSEA. This CDR3 region has 13 residues. V lost 3 bases to trimming and J lost 5 bases, with 13 bases between them. The CDR3 DNA follows: TGCAGCGTTGAGGACCAGGCCGGAACTGAAGCTTTCTTT. Residues: CSVEDQAGTEAFF.

The sample holds many counts of this clonotype. The CDR3 region has the DNA TGTGCCATCAGTGAGATGAGCAATGAGCAGTTCTTC. Amino acid sequence: CAISEMSNEQFF. This chain links TRBV10-3 with TRBJ2-1; D gene uncertain. The CDR3 length is 12 residues. CDR1 and CDR2 from the germline V gene are ENHRY and SYGVKD. Trimming left V 2 bases short and J 6 bases short, with 5 bases between.

There are a few counts of this clonotype. The CDR3 reads CASSPGAESYEQYF. Written as DNA, the CDR3 is TGCGCCAGCAGTCCGGGGGCGGAATCCTACGAGCAGTACTTC. V and J are TRBV5-1 and TRBJ2-7; D may be TRBD1 or TRBD2 (6 bases each). CDR3 length: 14 amino acids. V was trimmed by 5 bases and J by 1 base, leaving 13 bases between them. Germline CDR1 is SGHRS and CDR2 is YFSETQ.

This clonotype was observed many times. This chain connects TRBV5-1 to TRBJ2-2, with D uncertain. Trimming cost V 0 bases and J 6 bases, with 9 bases left between them. Germline V gene sequence: CDR1 SGHRS, CDR2 YFSETQ. This CDR3 is built from 14 residues. The CDR3 DNA is TGCGCCAGCAGCTTGGGGCCGACTCCCGGGGAGCTGTTTTTT. Its protein product is CASSLGPTPGELFF.

This clonotype was seen a handful of times. V and J are TRBV28 and TRBJ2-7; 8 bases line up with TRBD1. In germline, CDR1 is MDHEN, CDR2 SYDVKM. Trimming removed 2 bases from V and 6 bases from J; junction bases left unmatched: 9. This CDR3 is built from 15 residues. CDR3 nucleotides: TGTGCCAGCAGTTTAGGCTTTTCAGGGGGCTCCGAGCAGTACTTC. Amino acids: CASSLGFSGGSEQYF.

The rearrangement links TRBV27 to TRBJ2-1; D possibly corresponds to TRBD2 (7 bases). This CDR3 comprises 16 residues. From germline, CDR1 is MNHEY and CDR2 SMNVEV (reference sequence). V dropped 6 bases and J dropped 4 bases, with 19 bases sitting between them. The CDR3 sequence: CASRGAGDTAYNEQFF. The CDR3, as DNA: TGTGCCAGCAGGGGGGCGGGAGACACCGCTTACAATGAGCAGTTCTTC.

The table lists this clonotype with a few counts. The rearrangement joins TRBV7-2 to TRBJ2-7; D is tentatively TRBD1 or TRBD2 (6 bases each). Germline V gives CDR1 SGHTA, CDR2 FQGNSA. The CDR3 is 15 amino acids. The ends were cut back, 1 base at V and 0 bases at J, with 10 bases in the middle. CDR3 sequence (DNA): TGTGCCAGCAGCTTAGAGGGGGGATTCTCCTACGAGCAGTACTTC. Protein: CASSLEGGFSYEQYF.

The table lists this clonotype with a few counts. This rearrangement joins TRBV4-1 to TRBJ2-7; 13 nucleotides match TRBD2. V shed 4 bases, J shed 7 bases, and the junction held 13 bases outside the gene matches. The CDR3 runs 17 residues. CDR1 and CDR2 from the germline V gene are MGHRA and YSYEKL. The CDR3 DNA follows: TGCGCCAGCAGCCTCACGACTAGCGGGAGGTCTTCGTTTGAGCAGTACTTC. Amino acid sequence: CASSLTTSGRSSFEQYF.

This clonotype was seen only a few times. The CDR3 coding sequence is TGTGCCAGTACGAGGGGGGGGAGGACAGATACGCAGTATTTT. Translated, it gives CASTRGGRTDTQYF. V and J are TRBV6-2 or TRBV6-3 and TRBJ2-3, with a tentative D call TRBD2 (7 bases). Germline V lookup: CDR1 MNHEY, CDR2 SVGEGT. This CDR3 region has 14 residues. The V end was cut by 9 bases, the J end by 3 bases, with 16 bases between.

The table lists this clonotype with a few counts. The V gene is TRBV29-1, the J gene TRBJ2-7, with TRBD1 matching 8 bases. CDR3 length: 15 amino acids. V lost 4 bases to trimming and J lost 1 base; unmatched junction nucleotides: 9. CDR1 is SQVTM and CDR2 is ANQGSEA in the germline V gene. Here the CDR3 reads CSVALIGTGSYEQYF. In nucleotides, the CDR3 is TGCAGCGTTGCCTTAATTGGGACAGGATCCTACGAGCAGTACTTC.

The chain links TRBV18 to TRBJ2-1, with D unclear. V was shortened by 3 bases and J by 8 bases, with 14 bases between the two germline ends. Looked up from germline, CDR1 is KGHSH and CDR2 is LQKENI. CDR3 size: 14 residues. The CDR3 protein is CASSPYPGSDEQFF. In DNA form, the CDR3 reads TGTGCCAGCTCACCGTACCCCGGGTCCGATGAGCAGTTCTTC.

J is TRBJ2-1 and V is TRBV11-2; 15 bases match TRBD2. V shed 3 bases and J 8 bases; nucleotides not matched to a gene: 11. CDR1 and CDR2 from the germline V gene are SGHAT and FQNNGV. CDR3 length: 18 residues. The CDR3 protein is CASSLGTSGGYAVDEQFF. The CDR3 DNA reads as TGTGCCAGCAGCTTGGGGACTAGCGGGGGGTATGCGGTGGATGAGCAGTTCTTC.

This clonotype was seen a few times. The chain uses TRBV28 and TRBJ2-5, with D unclear. Germline values: CDR1 MDHEN, CDR2 SYDVKM. The V end was cut by 2 bases, the J end by 5 bases, with 12 bases between. The CDR3 is made up of 14 amino acids. The CDR3 DNA follows: TGTGCCAGCAGTTTACGGCCCGGTTGGGAGACCCAGTACTTC. Translated, it gives CASSLRPGWETQYF.

This clonotype appeared a few times. The chain combines TRBV6-1 with TRBJ2-3; 7 nucleotides match TRBD1. Germline V CDR1 and CDR2: MNHNS, SASEGT. J lost 6 bases, V lost 6 bases, and 12 bases had no gene match. This CDR3 region has 15 residues. CDR3 sequence (DNA): TGTGCCAGCAGCATACAGGGGCCCCCTTTGGATACGCAGTATTTT. Protein product: CASSIQGPPLDTQYF.

This clonotype has at least ten counts. This sequence joins TRBV7-9 and TRBJ2-7, with no clear D. Germline V CDR1 and CDR2: SEHNR, FQNEAQ (reference sequence). The CDR3 length is 12 residues. V lost 5 bases, J lost 7 bases, and 12 bases lay in between. CDR3 amino acids: CASSLGPLEQYF. In DNA, the CDR3 is TGTGCCAGCAGCCTTGGGCCCTTGGAGCAGTACTTC. The variable domain in full, with the rest retrieved from reference TRBV7-9 and TRBJ2-7, is DTGVSQNPRHKITKRGQNVTFRCDPISEHNRLYWYRQTLGQGPEFLTYFQNEAQLEKSRLLSDRFSAERPKGSFSTLEIQRTEQGDSAMYLCASSLGPLEQYFGPGTRLTVT.